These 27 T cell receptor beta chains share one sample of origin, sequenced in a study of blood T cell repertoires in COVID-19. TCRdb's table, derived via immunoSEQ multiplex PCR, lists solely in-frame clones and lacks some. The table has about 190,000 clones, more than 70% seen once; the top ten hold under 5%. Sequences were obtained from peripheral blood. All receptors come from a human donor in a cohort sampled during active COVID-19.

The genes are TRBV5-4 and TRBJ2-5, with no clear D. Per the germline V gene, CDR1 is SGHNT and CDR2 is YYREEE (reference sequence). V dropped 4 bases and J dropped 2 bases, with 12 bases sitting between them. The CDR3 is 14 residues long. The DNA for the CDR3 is TGTGCCAGCAGCAGCCCGACTCAACAAGAGACCCAGTACTTC. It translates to CASSSPTQQETQYF.

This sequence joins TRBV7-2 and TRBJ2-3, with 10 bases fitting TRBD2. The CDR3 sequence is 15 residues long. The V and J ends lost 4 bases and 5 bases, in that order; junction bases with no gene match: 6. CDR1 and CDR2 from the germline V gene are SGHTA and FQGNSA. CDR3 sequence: CASSSAGGRLDTQYF. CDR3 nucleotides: TGTGCCAGCAGCTCAGCGGGGGGGCGGCTAGATACGCAGTATTTT.

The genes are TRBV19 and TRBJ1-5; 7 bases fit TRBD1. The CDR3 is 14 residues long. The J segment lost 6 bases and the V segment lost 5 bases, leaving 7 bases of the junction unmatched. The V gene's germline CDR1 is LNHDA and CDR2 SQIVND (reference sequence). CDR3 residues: CASSPRQGGQPQHF. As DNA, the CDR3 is TGTGCCAGTAGTCCCCGACAGGGCGGTCAGCCCCAGCATTTT. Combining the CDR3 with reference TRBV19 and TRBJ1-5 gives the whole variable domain DGGITQSPKYLFRKEGQNVTLSCEQNLNHDAMYWYRQDPGQGLRLIYYSQIVNDFQKGDIAEGYSVSREKKESFPLTVTSAQKNPTAFYLCASSPRQGGQPQHFGDGTRLSIL.

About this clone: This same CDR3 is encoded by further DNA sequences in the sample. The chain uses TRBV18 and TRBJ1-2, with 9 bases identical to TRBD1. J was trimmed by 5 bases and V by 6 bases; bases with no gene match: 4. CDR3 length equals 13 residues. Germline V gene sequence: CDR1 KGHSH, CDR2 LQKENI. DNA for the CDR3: TGTGCCAGCTCGCCGGACAGGGGATATGGCTACACCTTC. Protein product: CASSPDRGYGYTF.

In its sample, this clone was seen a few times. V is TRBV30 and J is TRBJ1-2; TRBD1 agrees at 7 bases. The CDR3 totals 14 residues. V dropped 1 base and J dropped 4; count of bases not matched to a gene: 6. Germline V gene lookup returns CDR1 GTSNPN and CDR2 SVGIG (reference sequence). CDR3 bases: TGTGCCTGGAGTGGAAAGGGGGCCTCCTATGGCTACACCTTC. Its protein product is CAWSGKGASYGYTF.

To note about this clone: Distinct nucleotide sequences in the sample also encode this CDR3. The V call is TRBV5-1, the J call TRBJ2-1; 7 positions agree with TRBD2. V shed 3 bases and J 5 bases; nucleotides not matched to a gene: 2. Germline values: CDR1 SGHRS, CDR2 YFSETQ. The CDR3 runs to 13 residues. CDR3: CASSSGLNNEQFF. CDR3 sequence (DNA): TGCGCCAGCAGCTCGGGACTAAACAATGAGCAGTTCTTC.

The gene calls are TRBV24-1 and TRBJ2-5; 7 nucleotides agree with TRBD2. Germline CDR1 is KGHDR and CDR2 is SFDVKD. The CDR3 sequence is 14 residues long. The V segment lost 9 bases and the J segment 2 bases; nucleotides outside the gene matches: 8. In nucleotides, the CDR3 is TGTGCCACCGGAGCGGGACCCCTTCAAGAGACCCAGTACTTC. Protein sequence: CATGAGPLQETQYF.

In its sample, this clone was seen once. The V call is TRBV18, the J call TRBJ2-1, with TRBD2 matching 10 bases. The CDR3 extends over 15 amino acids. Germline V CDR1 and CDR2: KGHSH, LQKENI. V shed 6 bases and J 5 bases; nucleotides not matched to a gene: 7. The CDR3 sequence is CASSPSSGGDNEQFF. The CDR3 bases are TGTGCCAGCTCCCCCTCGAGCGGGGGGGACAATGAGCAGTTCTTC.

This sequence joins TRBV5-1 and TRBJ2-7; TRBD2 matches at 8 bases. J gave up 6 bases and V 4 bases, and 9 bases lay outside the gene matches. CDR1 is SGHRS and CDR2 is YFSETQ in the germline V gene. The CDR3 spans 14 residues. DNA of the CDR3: TGCGCCAGCAGCGTGACAGTAACTAGCGGCGAGCAGTACTTC. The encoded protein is CASSVTVTSGEQYF.

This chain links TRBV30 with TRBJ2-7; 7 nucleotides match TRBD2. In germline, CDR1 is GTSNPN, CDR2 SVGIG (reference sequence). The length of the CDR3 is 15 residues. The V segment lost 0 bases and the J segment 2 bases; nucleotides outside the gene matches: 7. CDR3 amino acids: CAWSVIRGSPYEQYF. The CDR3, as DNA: TGTGCCTGGAGTGTAATTCGCGGGAGCCCCTACGAGCAGTACTTC.

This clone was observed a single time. The chain's CDR3 is CASSPPSGRATGTDTQYF. The CDR3 DNA reads TGTGCCAGCTCACCCCCTAGCGGGAGGGCGACCGGCACAGATACGCAGTATTTT. The chain is built from TRBV18 and TRBJ2-3; the match to TRBD2 covers 12 bases. The CDR3 runs 18 residues. Germline trimming cut 3 bases from V and 1 base from J; bases unmatched to any gene: 8. Per the germline V gene, CDR1 is KGHSH and CDR2 is LQKENI.

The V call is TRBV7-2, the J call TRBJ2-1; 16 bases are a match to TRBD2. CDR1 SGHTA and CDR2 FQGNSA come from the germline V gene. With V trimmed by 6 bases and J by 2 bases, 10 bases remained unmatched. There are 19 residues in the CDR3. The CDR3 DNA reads TGTGCCAGCAGAAGCGCGGGACTAGCGGGAGGGTACGCCTACAATGAGCAGTTCTTC. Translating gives CASRSAGLAGGYAYNEQFF.

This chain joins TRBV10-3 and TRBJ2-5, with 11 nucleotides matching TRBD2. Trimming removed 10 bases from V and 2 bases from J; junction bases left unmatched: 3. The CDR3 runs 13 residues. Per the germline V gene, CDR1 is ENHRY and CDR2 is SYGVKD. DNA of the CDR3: TGTGCCACGGGACTAGCGGAACAAGAGACCCAGTACTTC. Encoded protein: CATGLAEQETQYF.

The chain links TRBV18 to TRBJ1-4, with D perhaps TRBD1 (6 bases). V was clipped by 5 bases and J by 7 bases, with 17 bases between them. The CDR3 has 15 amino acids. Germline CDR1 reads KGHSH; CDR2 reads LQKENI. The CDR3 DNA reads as TGTGCCAGCTCAACTTCTGGGACATCGGCTGAAAAACTGTTTTTT. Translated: CASSTSGTSAEKLFF.

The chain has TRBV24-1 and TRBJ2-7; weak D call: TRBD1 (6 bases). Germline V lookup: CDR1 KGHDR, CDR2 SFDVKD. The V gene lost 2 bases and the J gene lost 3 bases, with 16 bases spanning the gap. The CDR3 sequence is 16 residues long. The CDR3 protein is CATSDSSIQGDYEQYF. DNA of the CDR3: TGTGCCACCAGTGATTCCTCCATACAGGGAGACTACGAGCAGTACTTC.

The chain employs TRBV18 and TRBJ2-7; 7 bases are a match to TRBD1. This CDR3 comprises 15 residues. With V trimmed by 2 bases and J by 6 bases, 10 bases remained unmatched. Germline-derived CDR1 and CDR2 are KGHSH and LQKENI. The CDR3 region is CASSPGQVDRGEQYF. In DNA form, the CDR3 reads TGTGCCAGCTCACCAGGACAGGTTGACCGGGGCGAGCAGTACTTC.

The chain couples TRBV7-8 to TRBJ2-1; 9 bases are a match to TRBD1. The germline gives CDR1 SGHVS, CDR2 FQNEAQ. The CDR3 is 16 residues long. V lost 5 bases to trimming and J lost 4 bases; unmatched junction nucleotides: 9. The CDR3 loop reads CASSATGGVGYNEQFF. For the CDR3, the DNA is TGTGCCAGCAGCGCAACAGGGGGCGTGGGTTACAATGAGCAGTTCTTC. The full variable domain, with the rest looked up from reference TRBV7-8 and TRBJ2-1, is GAGVSQSPRYKVAKRGQDVALRCDPISGHVSLFWYQQALGQGPEFLTYFQNEAQLDKSGLPSDRFFAERPEGSVSTLKIQRTQQEDSAVYLCASSATGGVGYNEQFFGPGTRLTVL.

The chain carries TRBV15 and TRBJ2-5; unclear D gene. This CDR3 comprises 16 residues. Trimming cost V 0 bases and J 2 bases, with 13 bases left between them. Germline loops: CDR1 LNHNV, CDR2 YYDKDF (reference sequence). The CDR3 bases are TGTGCCACCAGCAGAGATCGGTCGCATCTACAAGAGACCCAGTACTTC. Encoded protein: CATSRDRSHLQETQYF. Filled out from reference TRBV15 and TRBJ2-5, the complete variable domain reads DAMVIQNPRYQVTQFGKPVTLSCSQTLNHNVMYWYQQKSSQAPKLLFHYYDKDFNNEADTPDNFQSRRPNTSFCFLDIRSPGLGDTAMYLCATSRDRSHLQETQYFGPGTRLLVL.

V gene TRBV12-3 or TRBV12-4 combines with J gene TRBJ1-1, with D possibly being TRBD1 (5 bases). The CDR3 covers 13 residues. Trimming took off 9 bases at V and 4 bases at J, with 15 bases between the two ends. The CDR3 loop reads CASTRVYGTEAFF. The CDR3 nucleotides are TGTGCCAGTACCAGGGTTTACGGCACTGAAGCTTTCTTT.

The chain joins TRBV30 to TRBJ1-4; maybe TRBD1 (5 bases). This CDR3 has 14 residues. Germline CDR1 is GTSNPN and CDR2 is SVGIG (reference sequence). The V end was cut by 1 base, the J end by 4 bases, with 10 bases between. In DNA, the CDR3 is TGTGCCTGGAGTGGGGGGAGGGGTAATGAAAAACTGTTTTTT. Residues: CAWSGGRGNEKLFF.

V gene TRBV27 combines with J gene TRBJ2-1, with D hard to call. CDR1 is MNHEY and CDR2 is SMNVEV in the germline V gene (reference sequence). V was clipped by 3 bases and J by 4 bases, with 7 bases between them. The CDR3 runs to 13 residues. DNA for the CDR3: TGTGCCAGCAGTTTGGTCAGGTACAATGAGCAGTTCTTC. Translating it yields CASSLVRYNEQFF.

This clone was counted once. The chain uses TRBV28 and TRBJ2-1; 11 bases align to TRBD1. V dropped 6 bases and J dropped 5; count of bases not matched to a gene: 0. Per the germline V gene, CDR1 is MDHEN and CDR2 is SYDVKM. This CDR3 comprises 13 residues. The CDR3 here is CASRGQGDNEQFF. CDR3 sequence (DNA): TGTGCCAGCAGGGGACAGGGGGACAATGAGCAGTTCTTC.

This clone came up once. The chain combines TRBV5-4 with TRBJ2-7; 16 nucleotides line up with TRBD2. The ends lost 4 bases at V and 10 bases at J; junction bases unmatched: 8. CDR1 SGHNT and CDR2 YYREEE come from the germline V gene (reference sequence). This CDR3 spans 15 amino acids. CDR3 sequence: CASSPTGTSGRAQYF. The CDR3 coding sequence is TGTGCCAGCAGCCCGACCGGGACTAGCGGGAGGGCACAGTACTTC.

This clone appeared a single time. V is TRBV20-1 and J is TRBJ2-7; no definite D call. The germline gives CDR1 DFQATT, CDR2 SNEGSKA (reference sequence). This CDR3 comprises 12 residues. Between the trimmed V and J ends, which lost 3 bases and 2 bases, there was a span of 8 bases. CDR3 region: CSASAVTYEQYF. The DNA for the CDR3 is TGCAGTGCTAGTGCAGTTACCTACGAGCAGTACTTC.

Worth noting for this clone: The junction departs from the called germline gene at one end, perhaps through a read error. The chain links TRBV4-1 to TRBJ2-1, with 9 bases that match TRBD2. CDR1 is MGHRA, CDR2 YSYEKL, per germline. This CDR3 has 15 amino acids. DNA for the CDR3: TGCGCCAGCAGCCAAGTGGAGCGGGGGGACGATCGGCGGGTCTTC. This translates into CASSQVERGDDRRVF.

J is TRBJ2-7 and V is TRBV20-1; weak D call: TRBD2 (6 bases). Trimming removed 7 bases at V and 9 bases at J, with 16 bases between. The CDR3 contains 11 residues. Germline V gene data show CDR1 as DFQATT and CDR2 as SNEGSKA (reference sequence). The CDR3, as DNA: TGCAGTGTTCCTCAGGGAGGTGTGCAGTACTTC. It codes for CSVPQGGVQYF.

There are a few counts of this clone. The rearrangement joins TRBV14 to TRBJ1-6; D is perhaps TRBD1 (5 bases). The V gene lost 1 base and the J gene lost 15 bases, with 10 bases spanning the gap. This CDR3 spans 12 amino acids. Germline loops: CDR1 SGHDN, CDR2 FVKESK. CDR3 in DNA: TGTGCCAGCAGCCAAGTTACTGGACACCTCCACTTT. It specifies CASSQVTGHLHF. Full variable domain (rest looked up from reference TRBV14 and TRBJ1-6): EAGVTQFPSHSVIEKGQTVTLRCDPISGHDNLYWYRRVMGKEIKFLLHFVKESKQDESGMPNNRFLAERTGGTYSTLKVQPAELEDSGVYFCASSQVTGHLHFGNGTRLTVT.